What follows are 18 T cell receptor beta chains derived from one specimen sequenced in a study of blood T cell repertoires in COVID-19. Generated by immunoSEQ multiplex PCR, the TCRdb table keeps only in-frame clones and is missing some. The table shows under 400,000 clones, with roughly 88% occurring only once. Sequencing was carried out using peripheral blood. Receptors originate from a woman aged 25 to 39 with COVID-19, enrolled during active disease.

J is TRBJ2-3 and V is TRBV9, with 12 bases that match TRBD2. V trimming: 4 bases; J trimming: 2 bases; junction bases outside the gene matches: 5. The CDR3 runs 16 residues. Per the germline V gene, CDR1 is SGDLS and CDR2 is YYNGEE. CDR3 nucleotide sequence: TGTGCCAGCAGCACCGGACTAGCGGGGAACACAGATACGCAGTATTTT. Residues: CASSTGLAGNTDTQYF.

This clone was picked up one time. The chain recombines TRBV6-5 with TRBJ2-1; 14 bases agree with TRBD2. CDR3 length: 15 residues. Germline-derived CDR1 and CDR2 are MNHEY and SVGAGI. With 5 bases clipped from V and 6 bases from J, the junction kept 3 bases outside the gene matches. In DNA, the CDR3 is TGTGCCAGCAGTCGAGGGACTAGCGGGAGCAATGAGCAGTTCTTC. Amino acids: CASSRGTSGSNEQFF.

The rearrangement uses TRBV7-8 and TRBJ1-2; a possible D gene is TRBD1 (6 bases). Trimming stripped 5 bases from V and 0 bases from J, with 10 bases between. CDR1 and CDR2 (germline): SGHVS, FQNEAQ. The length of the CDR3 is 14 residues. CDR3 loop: CASSMDSPNYGYTF. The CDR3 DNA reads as TGTGCCAGCAGCATGGACAGCCCTAACTATGGCTACACCTTC. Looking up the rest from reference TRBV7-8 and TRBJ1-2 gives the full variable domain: GAGVSQSPRYKVAKRGQDVALRCDPISGHVSLFWYQQALGQGPEFLTYFQNEAQLDKSGLPSDRFFAERPEGSVSTLKIQRTQQEDSAVYLCASSMDSPNYGYTFGSGTRLTVV.

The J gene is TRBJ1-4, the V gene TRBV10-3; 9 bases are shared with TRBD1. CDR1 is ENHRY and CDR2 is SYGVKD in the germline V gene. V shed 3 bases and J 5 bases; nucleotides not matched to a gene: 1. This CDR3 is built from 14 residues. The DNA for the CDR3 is TGTGCCATCAGTGAAGGGACAGGGAATGAAAAACTGTTTTTT. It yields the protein CAISEGTGNEKLFF.

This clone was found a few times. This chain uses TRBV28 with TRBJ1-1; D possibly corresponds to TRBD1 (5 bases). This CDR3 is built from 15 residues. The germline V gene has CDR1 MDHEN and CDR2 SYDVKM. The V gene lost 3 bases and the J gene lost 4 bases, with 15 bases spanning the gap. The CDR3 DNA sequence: TGTGCCAGCAGTTTCCAGGGCCGCGGGGGCACTGAAGCTTTCTTT. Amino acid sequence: CASSFQGRGGTEAFF.

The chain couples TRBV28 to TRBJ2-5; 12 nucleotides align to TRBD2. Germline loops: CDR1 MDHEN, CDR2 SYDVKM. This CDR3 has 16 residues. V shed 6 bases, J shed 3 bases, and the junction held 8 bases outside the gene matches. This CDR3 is CASRMGLAGLKETQYF. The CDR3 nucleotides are TGTGCCAGCAGGATGGGACTAGCGGGCCTCAAAGAGACCCAGTACTTC.

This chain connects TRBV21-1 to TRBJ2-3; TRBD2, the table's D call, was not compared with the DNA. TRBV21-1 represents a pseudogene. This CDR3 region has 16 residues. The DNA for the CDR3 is TGTGCCAGCAGCGGGCCTGAGCGGGGAGGGAGAGATACGCAGTATTTT. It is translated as CASSGPERGGRDTQYF.

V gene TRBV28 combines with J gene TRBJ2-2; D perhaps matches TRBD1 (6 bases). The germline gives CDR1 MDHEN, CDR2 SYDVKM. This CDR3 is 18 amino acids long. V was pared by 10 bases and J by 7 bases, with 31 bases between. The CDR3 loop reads CATEDPPGTTTRGGELFF. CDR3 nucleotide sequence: TGTGCCACCGAGGATCCCCCCGGGACAACTACTAGGGGCGGGGAGCTGTTTTTT.

The CDR3 region has the DNA TGTGCCAGCAGTCCCCGGGGGGGCCACGAGCAGTACTTC. Protein product: CASSPRGGHEQYF. The V gene is TRBV27, the J gene TRBJ2-7; 8 bases agree with TRBD2. V lost 5 bases and J lost 5; bases outside the gene matches: 5. Per germline, CDR1 MNHEY and CDR2 SMNVEV (reference sequence). There are 13 residues in the CDR3.

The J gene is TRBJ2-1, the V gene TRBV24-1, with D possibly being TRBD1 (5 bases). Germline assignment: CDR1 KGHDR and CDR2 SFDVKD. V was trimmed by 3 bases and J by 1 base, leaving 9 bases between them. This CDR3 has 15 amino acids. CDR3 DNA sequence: TGTGCCACCAGTGATGGGCAGGGTTCCTACAATGAGCAGTTCTTC. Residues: CATSDGQGSYNEQFF.

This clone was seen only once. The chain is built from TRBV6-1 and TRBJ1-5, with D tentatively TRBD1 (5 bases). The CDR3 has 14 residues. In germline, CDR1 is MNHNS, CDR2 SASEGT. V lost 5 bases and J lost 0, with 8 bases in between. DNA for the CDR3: TGTGCCAGCAGTTTACAGGTTAGCAATCAGCCCCAGCATTTT. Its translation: CASSLQVSNQPQHF.

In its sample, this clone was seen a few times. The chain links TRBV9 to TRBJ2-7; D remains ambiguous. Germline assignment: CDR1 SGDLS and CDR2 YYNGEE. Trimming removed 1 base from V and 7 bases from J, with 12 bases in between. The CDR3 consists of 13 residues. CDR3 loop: CASSVHSGLEQYF. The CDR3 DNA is TGTGCCAGCAGCGTACATTCGGGTCTTGAGCAGTACTTC. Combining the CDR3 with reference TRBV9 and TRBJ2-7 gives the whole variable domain DSGVTQTPKHLITATGQRVTLRCSPRSGDLSVYWYQQSLDQGLQFLIQYYNGEERAKGNILERFSAQQFPDLHSELNLSSLELGDSALYFCASSVHSGLEQYFGPGTRLTVT.

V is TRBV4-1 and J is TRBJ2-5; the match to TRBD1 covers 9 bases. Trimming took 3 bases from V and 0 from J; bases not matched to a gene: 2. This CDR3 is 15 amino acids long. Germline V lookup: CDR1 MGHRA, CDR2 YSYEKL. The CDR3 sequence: CASSQTGGDQETQYF. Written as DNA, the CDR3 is TGCGCCAGCAGCCAGACAGGGGGTGACCAAGAGACCCAGTACTTC.

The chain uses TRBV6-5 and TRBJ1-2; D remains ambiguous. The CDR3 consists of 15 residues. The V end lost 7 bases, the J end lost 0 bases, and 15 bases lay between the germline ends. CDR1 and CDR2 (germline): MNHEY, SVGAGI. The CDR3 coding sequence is TGTGCCAGCAATAGACTGTCCATAGCTAACTATGGCTACACCTTC. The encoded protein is CASNRLSIANYGYTF.

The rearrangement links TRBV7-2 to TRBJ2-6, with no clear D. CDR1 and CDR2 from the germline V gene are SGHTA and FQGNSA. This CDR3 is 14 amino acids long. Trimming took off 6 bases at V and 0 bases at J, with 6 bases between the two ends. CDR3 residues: CASRVDSGANVLTF. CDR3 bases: TGTGCCAGCAGGGTAGACTCTGGGGCCAACGTCCTGACTTTC.

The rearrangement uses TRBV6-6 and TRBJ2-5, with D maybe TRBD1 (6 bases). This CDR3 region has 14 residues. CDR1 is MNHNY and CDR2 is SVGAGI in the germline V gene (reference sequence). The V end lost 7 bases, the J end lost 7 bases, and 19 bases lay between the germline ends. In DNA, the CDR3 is TGTGCCAGCATGTGGGACATCCAAGGGGGGACCCAGTACTTC. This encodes CASMWDIQGGTQYF.

The CDR3 region has the DNA TGTGCCAGCTCTATGGGGGGTACCCGAAGCACAGATACGCAGTATTTT. Amino acids: CASSMGGTRSTDTQYF. The chain joins TRBV2 to TRBJ2-3; a possible D gene is TRBD2 (6 bases). Germline values: CDR1 SNHLY, CDR2 FYNNEI. CDR3 size: 16 residues. The V gene lost 8 bases and the J gene lost 0 bases, with 18 bases spanning the gap.

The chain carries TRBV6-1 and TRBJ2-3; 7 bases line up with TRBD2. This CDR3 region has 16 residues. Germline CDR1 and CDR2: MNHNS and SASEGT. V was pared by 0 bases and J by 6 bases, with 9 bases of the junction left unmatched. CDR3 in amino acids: CASSEAREGGVDTQYF. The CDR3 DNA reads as TGTGCCAGCAGTGAAGCAAGGGAGGGAGGTGTGGATACGCAGTATTTT.